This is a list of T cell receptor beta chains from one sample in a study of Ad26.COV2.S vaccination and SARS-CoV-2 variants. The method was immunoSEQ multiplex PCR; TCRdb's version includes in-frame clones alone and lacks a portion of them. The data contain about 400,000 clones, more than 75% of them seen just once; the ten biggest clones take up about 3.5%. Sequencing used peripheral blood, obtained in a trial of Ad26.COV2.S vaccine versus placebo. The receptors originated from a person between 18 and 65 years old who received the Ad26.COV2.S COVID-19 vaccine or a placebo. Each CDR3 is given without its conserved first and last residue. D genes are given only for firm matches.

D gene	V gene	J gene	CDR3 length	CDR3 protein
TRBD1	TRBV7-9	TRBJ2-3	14	ATALGGQGGADTQY
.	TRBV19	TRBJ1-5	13	ASSISRFSNQPQH
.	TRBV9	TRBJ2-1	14	ASSVVPGAPYNEQF
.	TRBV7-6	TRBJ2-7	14	ASSLGGSGSSYEQY
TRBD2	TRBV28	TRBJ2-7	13	ASSLSGGAVYEQY
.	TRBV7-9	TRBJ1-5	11	ASSGGANQPQH
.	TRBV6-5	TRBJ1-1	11	ASTEQKDTEAF
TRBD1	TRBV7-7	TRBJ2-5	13	ASSLRRGYQETQY
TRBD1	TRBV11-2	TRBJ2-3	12	ASSFGQGWDTQY
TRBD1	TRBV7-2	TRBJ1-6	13	ASSPHRGDNSPLH
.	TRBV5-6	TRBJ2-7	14	ASSPVSRTDSYEQY
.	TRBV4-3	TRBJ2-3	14	ASSLHFTQGGDTQY
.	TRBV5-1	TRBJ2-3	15	ASSLSAGTASTDTQY
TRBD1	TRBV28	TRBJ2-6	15	ASSFLGQGSGANVLT
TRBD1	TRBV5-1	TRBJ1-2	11	ASSWDRAYGYT
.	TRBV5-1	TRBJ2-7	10	ASSLDSFEQY
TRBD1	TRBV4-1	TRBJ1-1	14	ASSQPPGQERFEAF
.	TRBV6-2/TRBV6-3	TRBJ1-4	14	ASSYQLGETNEKLF
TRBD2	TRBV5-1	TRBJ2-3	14	ASFETSGGDTDTQY
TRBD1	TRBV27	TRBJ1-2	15	ASSQTLALTGVYGYT
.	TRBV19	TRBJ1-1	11	ASSIVEGTEAF
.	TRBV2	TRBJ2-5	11	ASSRGGIETQY